This T cell receptor (beta chain) emerged from a study of T-cell memory formation after mild COVID-19. Study summary: Each donor largely had its own TCR clusters.

The germline V gene encodes CDR1 LGHNA and CDR2 YNFKEQ. This CDR3 is built from 16 residues. V dropped 2 bases and J dropped 3 bases, with 13 bases sitting between them. Overall study results and limits: The pre-infection memory compartment contained some responding clones, suggesting cross-reactive memory joined. Proof of SARS-CoV-2 specificity was absent for the second-wave clones that crested on day 37.

Note on this clonotype: Its antigen is not known.

It was 5'RACE with constant-segment primers that produced the TCR alpha and TCR beta cDNA libraries, which carried sample barcodes and UMIs. MiXCR, applied by TCRdb to the 5' RACE reads, yields one record per CDR3 protein. The data contain around 370,000 distinct CDR3 sequences, roughly 21% of them singletons. The gene calls are TRBV4-2 and TRBJ2-2; D might be TRBD1 or TRBD2, each matching 5 bases. Sequenced material: PBMCs or a T cell subset sorted from them (not recorded which). This sequence originates from an adult woman who had mild COVID-19 (a few samples of this study predate the infection). Cell type and time point are not known. As DNA, the CDR3 is TGTGCCAGCAGCCAACGGGACGTCGGGGACACCGGGGAGCTGTTTTTT. Its protein is CASSQRDVGDTGELFF.